This T cell receptor beta chain came from a study of blood T cell repertoires in COVID-19. The wider study: T cells, B-cell-depleted T cells, or PBMCs supplied cDNA or gDNA.

The repertoire was sequenced with immunoSEQ multiplex PCR; TCRdb's copy has only in-frame clones and lacks some. The repertoire includes 70,000 to 100,000 clones, 70% to 85% of them detected once, and approximately 23% sits in the top ten. V gave up 4 bases and J gave up 7 bases, with 19 bases separating them. Germline values: CDR1 SGHTA, CDR2 FQGNSA. The CDR3 is made up of 16 amino acids. The sequenced sample consisted of peripheral blood. This sequence originates from a woman in her sixties or seventies in a cohort sampled during active or convalescent COVID-19. V usage is TRBV7-2 and J usage is TRBJ1-4, with no clear D. CDR3 sequence reads: CASSSRFARESEKLFF. The CDR3 bases are TGTGCCAGCAGCTCCAGGTTCGCCAGAGAATCTGAAAAACTGTTTTTT.